The text below deals with one TCR beta chain. The antigen remains unidentified. Other DNA sequences in the sample encode the same CDR3. The sample belongs to a study of cytomegalovirus exposure and HLA in healthy donors. The study's findings and limits: Associated with cytomegalovirus, according to the listing, were 170 or so TCR beta chains.

TCRdb's table, derived via immunoSEQ multiplex PCR, lists solely in-frame clones and lacks some. The sample shows 140,000 or so clones, about 91% of them seen only once. Germline CDR1 and CDR2: SGHNT and YYREEE (reference sequence). V lost 1 base and J lost 0, with 8 bases in between. The CDR3 sequence is 14 residues long. This chain joins TRBV5-4 and TRBJ2-7; a possible D gene is TRBD1 (5 bases). The TCR sequence derives from a woman between 18 and 30 years old in good health and CMV-seropositive. Sequenced input: PBMCs. CDR3 loop: CASSLQQASYEQYF. The CDR3 DNA reads TGTGCCAGCAGCTTGCAACAGGCCTCCTACGAGCAGTACTTC.